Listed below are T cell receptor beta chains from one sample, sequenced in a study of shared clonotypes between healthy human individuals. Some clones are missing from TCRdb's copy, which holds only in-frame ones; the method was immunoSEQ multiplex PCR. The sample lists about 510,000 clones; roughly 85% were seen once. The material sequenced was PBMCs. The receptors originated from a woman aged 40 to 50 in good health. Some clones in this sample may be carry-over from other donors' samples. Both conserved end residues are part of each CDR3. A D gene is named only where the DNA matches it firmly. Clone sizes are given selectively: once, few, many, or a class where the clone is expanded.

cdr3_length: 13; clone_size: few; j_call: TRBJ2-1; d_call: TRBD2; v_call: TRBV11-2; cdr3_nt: TGTGCCAGCAGGGCGGGGGGGGCGAATGAGCAGTTCTTC; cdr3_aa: CASRAGGANEQFF
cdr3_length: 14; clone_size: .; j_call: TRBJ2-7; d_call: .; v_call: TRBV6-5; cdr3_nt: TGTGCCAGCAGTGACCGGTGGGGCAGCGACGAGCAGTACTTC; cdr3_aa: CASSDRWGSDEQYF
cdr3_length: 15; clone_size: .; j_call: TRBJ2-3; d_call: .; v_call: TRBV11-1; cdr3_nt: TGTGCCAGCAGCTCCATGTGGGAGGAAACAGATACGCAGTATTTT; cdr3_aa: CASSSMWEETDTQYF
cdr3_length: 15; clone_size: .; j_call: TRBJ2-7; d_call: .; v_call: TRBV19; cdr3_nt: TGTGCCAGTAGTATGGAGGCCAGGCAAACCTACGAGCAGTACTTC; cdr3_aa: CASSMEARQTYEQYF
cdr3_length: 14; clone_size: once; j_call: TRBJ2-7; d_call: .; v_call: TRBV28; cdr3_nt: TGTGCCAGCAGTATAGGGACCGCCACCTACGAGCAGTACTTC; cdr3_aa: CASSIGTATYEQYF
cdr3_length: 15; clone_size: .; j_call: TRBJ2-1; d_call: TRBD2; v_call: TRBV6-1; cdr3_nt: TGTGCCAGCAGTGAAGTCTCTAGCGGGTCCCATGAGCAGTTCTTC; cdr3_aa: CASSEVSSGSHEQFF
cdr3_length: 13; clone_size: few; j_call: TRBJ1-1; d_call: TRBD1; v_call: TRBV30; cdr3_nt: TGTGCCTGGACCCTGAAGGGGGCCGCTGAAGCTTTCTTT; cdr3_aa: CAWTLKGAAEAFF
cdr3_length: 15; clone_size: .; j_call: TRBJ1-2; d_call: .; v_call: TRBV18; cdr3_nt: TGTGCCAGCTTCTCAGGGGTGTGGGACAACTATGGCTACACCTTC; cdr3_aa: CASFSGVWDNYGYTF
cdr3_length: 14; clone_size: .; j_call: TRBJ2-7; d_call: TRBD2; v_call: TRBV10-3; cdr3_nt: TGTGCCATCAGTGAGCTAGCGGATTACTACGAGCAGTACTTC; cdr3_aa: CAISELADYYEQYF
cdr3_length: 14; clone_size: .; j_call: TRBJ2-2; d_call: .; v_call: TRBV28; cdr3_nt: TGTGCCAGCAGTTTAATCCGGGCTGGCGGGGAGCTGTTTTTT; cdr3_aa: CASSLIRAGGELFF
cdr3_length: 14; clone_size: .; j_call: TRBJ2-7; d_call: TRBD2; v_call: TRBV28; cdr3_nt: TGTGCCAGCAGACCGGGACTAGAAATCCACGAGCAGTACTTC; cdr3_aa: CASRPGLEIHEQYF
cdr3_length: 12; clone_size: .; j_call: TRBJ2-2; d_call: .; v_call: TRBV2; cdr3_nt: TGTGCCAGTTCAACCAGCCCCGGGGAGCTGTTTTTT; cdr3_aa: CASSTSPGELFF
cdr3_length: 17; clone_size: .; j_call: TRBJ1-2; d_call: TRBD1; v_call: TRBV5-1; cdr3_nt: TGCGCCAGCAGCTTGGAGGGACAGGGGGAGACTAACTATGGCTACACCTTC; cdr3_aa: CASSLEGQGETNYGYTF
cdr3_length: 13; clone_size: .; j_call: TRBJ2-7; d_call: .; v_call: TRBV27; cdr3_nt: TGTGCCAGCAGCGTCGTGGGCAACGACGAGCAGTACTTC; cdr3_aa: CASSVVGNDEQYF
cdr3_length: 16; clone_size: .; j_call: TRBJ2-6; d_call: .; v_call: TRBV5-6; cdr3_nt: TGTGCCAGCAGCTTAGGCCTCGGGGCTGGGGCCAACGTCCTGACTTTC; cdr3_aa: CASSLGLGAGANVLTF
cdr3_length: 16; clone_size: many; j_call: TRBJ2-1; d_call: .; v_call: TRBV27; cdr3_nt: TGTGCCAGCAGTTCATTGAGCCGGGGCAGCTACAATGAGCAGTTCTTC; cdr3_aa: CASSSLSRGSYNEQFF
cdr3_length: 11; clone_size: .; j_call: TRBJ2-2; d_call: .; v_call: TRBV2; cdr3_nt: TGTGCCAGCACCTGGACCGGGGAGCTGTTTTTT; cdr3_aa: CASTWTGELFF
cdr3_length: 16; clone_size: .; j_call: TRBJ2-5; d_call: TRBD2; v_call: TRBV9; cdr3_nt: TGTGCCAGCAGCGTAGCTAGCGGGAGGGCCCAAGAGACCCAGTACTTC; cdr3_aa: CASSVASGRAQETQYF
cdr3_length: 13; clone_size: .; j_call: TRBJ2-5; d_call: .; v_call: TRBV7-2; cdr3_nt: TGTGCCAGCAGCTCTGTCGGCCAAGAGACCCAGTACTTC; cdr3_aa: CASSSVGQETQYF
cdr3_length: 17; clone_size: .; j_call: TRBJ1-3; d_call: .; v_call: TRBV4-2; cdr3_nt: TGTGCCAGCAGCCAGCAAGATCGGGTCAGCTCTGGAAACACCATATATTTT; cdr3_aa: CASSQQDRVSSGNTIYF
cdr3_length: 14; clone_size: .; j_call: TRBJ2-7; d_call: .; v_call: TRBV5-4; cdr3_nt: TGTGCCAGCAGCTTAGGTTCCAGAAGCTACGAGCAGTACTTC; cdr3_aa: CASSLGSRSYEQYF
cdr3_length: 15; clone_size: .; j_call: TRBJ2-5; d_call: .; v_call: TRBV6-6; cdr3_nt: TGTGCCAGCAGTATTACTAATCAGGGTAGGGAGACCCAGTACTTC; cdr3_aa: CASSITNQGRETQYF
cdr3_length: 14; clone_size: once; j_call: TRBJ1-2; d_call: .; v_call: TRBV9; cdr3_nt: TGTGCCAGCAGCGTAAGTCCGGGAGACTATGGCTACACCTTC; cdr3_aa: CASSVSPGDYGYTF
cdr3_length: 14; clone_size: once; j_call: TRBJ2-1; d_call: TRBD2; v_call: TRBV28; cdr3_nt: TGTGCCAGCATCCCAGCGGGAGGGGGGAATGAGCAGTTCTTC; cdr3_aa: CASIPAGGGNEQFF